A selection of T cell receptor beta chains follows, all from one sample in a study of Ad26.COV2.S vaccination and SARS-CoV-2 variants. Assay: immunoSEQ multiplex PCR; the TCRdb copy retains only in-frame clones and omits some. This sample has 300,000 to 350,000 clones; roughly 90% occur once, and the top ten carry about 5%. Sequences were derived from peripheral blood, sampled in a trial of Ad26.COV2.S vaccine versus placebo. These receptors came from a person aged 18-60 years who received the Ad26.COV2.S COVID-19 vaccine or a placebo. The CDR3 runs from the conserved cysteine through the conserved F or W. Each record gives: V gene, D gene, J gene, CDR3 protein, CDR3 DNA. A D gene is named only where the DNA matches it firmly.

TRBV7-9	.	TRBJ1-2	CASSFGEGPNGYTF	TGTGCCAGCAGCTTCGGGGAAGGCCCGAATGGCTACACCTTC
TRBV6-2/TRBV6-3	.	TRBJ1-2	CASSYTSIPGGYTF	TGTGCCAGCAGTTACACATCAATTCCGGGAGGCTACACCTTC
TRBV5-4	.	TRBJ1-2	CASSSRQFDLIYGYTF	TGTGCCAGCAGCTCGCGACAGTTCGACTTAATCTATGGCTACACCTTC
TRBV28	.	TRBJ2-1	CASSFYNEQFF	TGTGCCAGCAGTTTTTACAATGAGCAGTTCTTC
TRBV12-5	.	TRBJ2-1	CASGLEGFGEQFF	TGTGCTAGTGGTTTGGAGGGGTTCGGTGAGCAGTTCTTC
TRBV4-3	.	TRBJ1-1	CASSQDRIGGNTEAFF	TGCGCCAGCAGCCAAGATCGGATAGGCGGGAACACTGAAGCTTTCTTT
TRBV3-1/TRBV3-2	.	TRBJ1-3	CASSQGAGSGNTIYF	TGTGCCAGCAGCCAAGGCGCGGGGTCTGGAAACACCATATATTTT
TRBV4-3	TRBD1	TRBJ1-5	CASSPRPGTADQPQHF	TGCGCCAGCAGCCCCCGCCCTGGGACAGCCGATCAGCCCCAGCATTTT
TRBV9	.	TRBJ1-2	CASSVGNRALGGYTF	TGTGCCAGCAGCGTAGGAAACAGGGCATTAGGTGGCTACACCTTC
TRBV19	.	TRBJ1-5	CASSIVSQPQHF	TGTGCCAGTAGTATAGTAAGTCAGCCCCAGCATTTT
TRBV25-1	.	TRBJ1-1	CASSAGNEAFF	TGTGCCAGCAGTGCAGGAAATGAAGCTTTCTTT
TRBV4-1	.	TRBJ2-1	CASSQEDQSTYNEQFF	TGCGCCAGCAGCCAAGAAGACCAATCTACCTACAATGAGCAGTTCTTC
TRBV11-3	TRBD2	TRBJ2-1	CASSGTSGSHEQFF	TGTGCCAGCAGCGGAACTAGCGGGAGTCATGAGCAGTTCTTC
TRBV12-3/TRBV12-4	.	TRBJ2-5	CASSGAETQYF	TGTGCCAGCAGTGGAGCGGAGACCCAGTACTTC
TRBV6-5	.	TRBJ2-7	CASSSDLRAYEQYF	TGTGCCAGCAGCTCTGACCTGAGGGCCTACGAGCAGTACTTC
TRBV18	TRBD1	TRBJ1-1	CASSLRQTGDTEAFF	TGTGCCAGCTCCCTCCGACAGACAGGGGACACTGAAGCTTTCTTT